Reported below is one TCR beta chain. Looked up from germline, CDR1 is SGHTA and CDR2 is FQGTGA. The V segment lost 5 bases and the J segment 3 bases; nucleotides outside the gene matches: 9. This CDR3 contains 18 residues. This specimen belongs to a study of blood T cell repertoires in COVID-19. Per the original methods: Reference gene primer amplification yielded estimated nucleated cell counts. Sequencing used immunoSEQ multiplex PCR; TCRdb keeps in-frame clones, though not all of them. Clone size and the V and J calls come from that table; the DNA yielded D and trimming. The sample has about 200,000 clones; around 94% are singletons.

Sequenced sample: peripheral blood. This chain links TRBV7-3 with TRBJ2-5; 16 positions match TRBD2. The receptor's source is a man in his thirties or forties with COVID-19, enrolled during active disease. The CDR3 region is CASSPGLAGGRYEETQYF. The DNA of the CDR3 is TGTGCCAGCAGCCCGGGACTAGCGGGGGGGCGGTACGAAGAGACCCAGTACTTC.